A single TCR beta chain is shown here with its context. Its matching antigen is unknown. This entry comes from a study of T cell responses to AZD1222 COVID-19 vaccine. Study results and caveats: Repertoire sampling happened only post peak T cell response. Two AZD1222 administrations were followed by greater Spike-specific TCR breadth and depth. Vaccine-associated CD4 TCRs ranged over spike, dominating at 160-218 and 743-854.

The CDR3 is 16 amino acids. V was pared by 3 bases and J by 3 bases, with 17 bases between. The germline gives CDR1 MGHDK, CDR2 SYGVNS. Profiling relied on immunoSEQ multiplex PCR, and the TCRdb table lists in-frame clones only, not all of them. The sample gives about 130,000 clones, around 90% of which show up once; about 7.9% is in the top ten. The specimen was peripheral blood, collected on day 0 of AZD1222 vaccination. This chain connects TRBV25-1 to TRBJ1-2; D possibly corresponds to TRBD1 (5 bases). The TCR originated in an adult in good health. CDR3 protein: CASSDRAEGLDYGYTF. DNA for the CDR3: TGTGCCAGCAGTGACCGGGCGGAGGGGCTCGACTATGGCTACACCTTC.